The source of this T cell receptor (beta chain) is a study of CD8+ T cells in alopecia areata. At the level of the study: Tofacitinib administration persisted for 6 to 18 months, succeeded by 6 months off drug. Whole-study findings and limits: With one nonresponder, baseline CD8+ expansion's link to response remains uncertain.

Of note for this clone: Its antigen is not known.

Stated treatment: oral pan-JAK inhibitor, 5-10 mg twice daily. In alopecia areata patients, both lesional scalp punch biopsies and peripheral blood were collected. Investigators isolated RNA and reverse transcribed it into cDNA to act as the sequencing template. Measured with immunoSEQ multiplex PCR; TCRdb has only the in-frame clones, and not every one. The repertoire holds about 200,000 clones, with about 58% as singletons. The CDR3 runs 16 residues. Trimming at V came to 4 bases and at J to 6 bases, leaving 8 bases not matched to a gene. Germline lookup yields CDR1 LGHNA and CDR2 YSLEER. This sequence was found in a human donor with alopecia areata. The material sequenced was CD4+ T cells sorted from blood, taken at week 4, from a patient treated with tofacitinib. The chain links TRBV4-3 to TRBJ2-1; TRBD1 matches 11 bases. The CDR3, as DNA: TGCGCCAGCAGCCGAAATTCCGGGACAGGGGGCAATGAGCAGTTCTTC. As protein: CASSRNSGTGGNEQFF.